The source of this TCR beta chain is a study of cytomegalovirus exposure and HLA in healthy donors. Overall study: Early released data comprised some 85 million unique TCRs from HLA-typed donors. General observations from the study: Indistinguishable V segments such as TRBV6-2 and TRBV6-3 were excluded. A later analysis associated roughly 15,000 TCR beta sequences with HLA alleles at a 0.05 false discovery rate.

This PCR relied on a set of 60 Vbeta primers and 13 Jbeta primers. Here immunoSEQ multiplex PCR was the method, and the copy in TCRdb shows in-frame clones only, minus some. This sample has under 200,000 clones, with about 80% found just once. CDR1 and CDR2 from the germline V gene are LGHNA and YNFKEQ. There are 17 residues in the CDR3. Notes on this clone: Antigen unknown. A read error may produce the germline difference seen at one junction end.

The source of this sequence is a woman aged 25 to 45 in good health and CMV-seropositive. This chain connects TRBV4-2 to TRBJ2-2; 7 bases are a match to TRBD2. The sample taken for sequencing was PBMCs. The CDR3 coding sequence is TGTGCCAACAGCCGAGATGATTCTAGCGGCAACACCGGGGAGCTGTTTTTT. It specifies CANSRDDSSGNTGELFF.